The following is a T cell receptor (beta chain) sequence with its context. MiXCR, applied by TCRdb to the RT-PCR reads, yields one record per CDR3 protein. Here the sample spans about 650,000 distinct CDR3 sequences, around 15% being singletons. V was clipped by 5 bases and J by 8 bases, with 12 bases between them. Per germline, CDR1 SEHNR and CDR2 FQNEAQ (reference sequence). The CDR3 length is 12 residues. The sample belongs to a study of response to subunit inactivated influenza vaccine. The chain joins TRBV7-9 to TRBJ1-1; D is undetermined. The TCR was taken from a man in his fifties who received an inactivated influenza vaccine. The material was PBMCs from blood, obtained 14 to 15 days before vaccination. DNA of the CDR3: TGTGCCAGCAGCGCAGTTAAGGCAGAAGCTTTCTTT. Translated: CASSAVKAEAFF.